The entry that follows covers one T cell receptor (beta chain) sequence. Its target is unknown. A much larger clonotype is one base distant, so this may be a read error. The sample originates from a study of regulatory T cells in long-lasting Graves disease. This CDR3 spans 15 amino acids. CDR1 is SNHLY, CDR2 FYNNEI, per germline. The time point was: persistent/refractory GD, antithyroid drugs over 5 years with positive TRAb. TCR sequences were obtained from RNA taken from PBMCs. CDR3-region Arm-PCR and iRepertoire HTBI primers produced the TCR beta libraries. TCRdb passed the multiplex PCR reads through MiXCR, listing each CDR3 protein once. The top ten clones hold roughly an eighth of a sample with around 400,000 distinct CDR3 sequences, 21% of them seen once. Whole-study findings and limits: The study examined only peripheral blood, not thyroid tissue.

Material: peripheral blood mononuclear cells (PBMCs), obtained when the disease was refractory, from a patient treated with antithyroid drugs. The V call is TRBV2, the J call TRBJ1-5; 12 bases match TRBD1. The TCR was taken from a female donor with Graves disease. The CDR3 reads CAGSEQGQGAQPQHF. As DNA, the CDR3 is TGTGCCGGCAGTGAACAGGGACAGGGGGCTCAGCCCCAGCATTTT.